One and the same sample provided the 15 T cell receptor beta chains below, sequenced in a study of cytomegalovirus exposure and HLA in healthy donors. Only in-frame clones appear in the TCRdb table, and some are missing; sequencing was by immunoSEQ multiplex PCR. The sample holds roughly 330,000 clones, about nine tenths seen once. The sequenced sample was PBMCs. The receptors originated from a woman aged 25 to 39 in good health and CMV-seropositive.

This clone is a singleton in its sample. V and J are TRBV7-9 and TRBJ1-4; no clear D. Germline CDR1 is SEHNR and CDR2 is FQNEAQ (reference sequence). The length of the CDR3 is 12 residues. Trimming left V 7 bases short and J 7 bases short, with 10 bases between. DNA of the CDR3: TGTGCCAGCACCCGGGGTGGTGAAAAACTGTTTTTT. This gives the protein CASTRGGEKLFF.

The rearrangement links TRBV4-1 to TRBJ2-3; maybe TRBD2 (6 bases). CDR1 and CDR2 from the germline V gene are MGHRA and YSYEKL. The CDR3 contains 15 residues. V was trimmed by 3 bases and J by 4 bases, leaving 14 bases between them. In nucleotides, the CDR3 is TGCGCCAGCAGCCAGGTGTCAGGGACTGCAGATACGCAGTATTTT. This gives the protein CASSQVSGTADTQYF.

The chain carries TRBV6-6 and TRBJ1-2, with 7 positions matching TRBD1. The germline V gene encodes CDR1 MNHNY and CDR2 SVGAGI (reference sequence). V shed 5 bases and J 0 bases; nucleotides not matched to a gene: 9. This CDR3 has 16 residues. The CDR3 is CASSPDRVEANYGYTF. In DNA form, the CDR3 reads TGTGCCAGCAGTCCCGACAGGGTCGAAGCTAACTATGGCTACACCTTC.

The rearrangement links TRBV9 to TRBJ1-2; 9 bases fit TRBD1. The ends lost 6 bases at V and 5 bases at J; junction bases unmatched: 2. Germline values: CDR1 SGDLS, CDR2 YYNGEE. The CDR3 is made up of 12 amino acids. The chain's CDR3 is CASTGTGYGYTF. The CDR3 bases are TGTGCCAGCACTGGGACAGGGTATGGCTACACCTTC.

This clone was detected a few times. The chain employs TRBV27 and TRBJ2-4; D is undetermined. CDR1 is MNHEY and CDR2 is SMNVEV in the germline V gene (reference sequence). Trimming stripped 4 bases from V and 0 bases from J, with 7 bases between. The CDR3 is made up of 14 amino acids. This chain's CDR3 is CASSSELAKNIQYF. The CDR3 coding sequence is TGTGCCAGCAGTTCCGAGCTAGCCAAAAACATTCAGTACTTC.

The rearrangement joins TRBV9 to TRBJ2-3, with no clear D. The CDR3 has 13 residues. The germline gives CDR1 SGDLS, CDR2 YYNGEE. Trimming took off 3 bases at V and 3 bases at J, with 8 bases between the two ends. This CDR3 reads CASSAPTTDTQYF. The CDR3 DNA reads as TGTGCCAGCAGCGCACCCACGACAGATACGCAGTATTTT.

The genes are TRBV7-2 and TRBJ2-2, with D maybe TRBD1 (5 bases). Looked up from germline, CDR1 is SGHTA and CDR2 is FQGNSA. This CDR3 region has 17 residues. Trimming cost V 0 bases and J 3 bases, with 14 bases left between them. The CDR3: CASSLAYAVRDTGELFF. CDR3 DNA sequence: TGTGCCAGCAGCTTAGCCTACGCAGTCAGGGACACCGGGGAGCTGTTTTTT.

This sequence joins TRBV28 and TRBJ2-7; 7 bases are a match to TRBD1. Germline values: CDR1 MDHEN, CDR2 SYDVKM. This CDR3 is built from 16 residues. The J segment lost 1 base and the V segment lost 5 bases, leaving 11 bases of the junction unmatched. The CDR3 bases are TGTGCCAGCAGTACGCCCGGGACAGCTTTTTCCTACGAGCAGTACTTC. Protein product: CASSTPGTAFSYEQYF.

A single count supports this clone. The CDR3 protein is CASSEAGNPSPYGYTF. The CDR3 DNA reads as TGTGCCAGCAGCGAGGCAGGGAACCCTTCGCCCTATGGCTACACCTTC. This chain links TRBV5-6 with TRBJ1-2; a possible D gene is TRBD1 (5 bases). Germline V CDR1 and CDR2: SGHDT, YYEEEE. The CDR3 runs to 16 residues. V gave up 4 bases and J gave up 4 bases, with 20 bases separating them.

The chain uses TRBV4-3 and TRBJ2-5; D remains unclear. There are 17 residues in the CDR3. Looked up from germline, CDR1 is LGHNA and CDR2 is YSLEER. V lost 0 bases, J lost 1 base, and 15 bases lay in between. CDR3 bases: TGCGCCAGCAGCCAAGAATTTGCAGGCCTACCCCAAGAGACCCAGTACTTC. This sequence encodes CASSQEFAGLPQETQYF.

V and J are TRBV28 and TRBJ1-2; the D is unclear. Trimming pared 3 bases from V and 3 bases from J, leaving 8 bases between. CDR3 length: 13 amino acids. CDR1 is MDHEN and CDR2 is SYDVKM in the germline V gene. CDR3 region: CASSFWGDYGYTF. The DNA of the CDR3 is TGTGCCAGCAGTTTCTGGGGAGACTATGGCTACACCTTC.

V is TRBV10-3 and J is TRBJ2-7; TRBD2 aligns across 7 bases. The CDR3 extends over 18 amino acids. The germline V gene encodes CDR1 ENHRY and CDR2 SYGVKD. V was clipped by 3 bases and J by 5 bases; unmatched bases: 19. The chain's CDR3 is CAISESLVGLAENDEQYF. The CDR3 region has the DNA TGTGCCATCAGTGAATCACTGGTGGGCCTAGCGGAGAACGACGAGCAGTACTTC.

The V call is TRBV6-5, the J call TRBJ1-3; D possibly corresponds to TRBD1 (5 bases). From germline, CDR1 is MNHEY and CDR2 SVGAGI. Trimming took off 6 bases at V and 0 bases at J, with 12 bases between the two ends. The length of the CDR3 is 15 residues. The CDR3 region is CASRKQAHSGNTIYF. CDR3 DNA sequence: TGTGCCAGCAGAAAACAGGCCCACTCTGGAAACACCATATATTTT.

This chain uses TRBV4-3 with TRBJ2-3; 7 nucleotides align to TRBD2. The CDR3 runs to 18 residues. From germline, CDR1 is LGHNA and CDR2 YSLEER. V was pared by 3 bases and J by 6 bases, with 18 bases of the junction left unmatched. In DNA, the CDR3 is TGCGCCAGCAGCCACCCCTGGGGGGGAGGGCCGGAGAAGGATACGCAGTATTTT. Translated: CASSHPWGGGPEKDTQYF.

The chain joins TRBV7-2 to TRBJ2-7; D possibly uses TRBD1 or TRBD2 (5 bases each). Germline CDR1 and CDR2: SGHTA and FQGNSA. V lost 1 base and J lost 0, with 13 bases in between. The CDR3 is 16 residues long. CDR3 in amino acids: CASSLDRWGSSYEQYF. The CDR3 region has the DNA TGTGCCAGCAGCTTAGATAGGTGGGGGAGCTCCTACGAGCAGTACTTC.